A single sample is the source of the 15 T cell receptor beta chains below, sequenced in a study of regulatory T cells in long-lasting Graves disease. Construction of the TCR beta libraries employed iRepertoire HTBI primers in conjunction with Arm-PCR of CDR3 regions. TCRdb re-derived calls from the multiplex PCR reads in MiXCR, one entry per CDR3 protein. Counted here are 350,000 to 450,000 distinct CDR3 sequences, over 15% occurring once; the ten biggest clones make up 25% to 30%. Time point described: newly diagnosed GD, antithyroid drugs for less than 3 months. PBMC RNA served as the TCR library source. These same data were also listed under a study on T cells in Graves' hyperthyroidism and ophthalmopathy.

This specimen was peripheral blood mononuclear cells (PBMCs), taken at new diagnosis, from a patient treated with antithyroid drugs. All receptors come from a man aged 35-49 years with Graves disease.

The chain links TRBV5-1 to TRBJ2-1, with D unclear. CDR1 SGHRS and CDR2 YFSETQ come from the germline V gene. CDR3 length: 14 amino acids. The V and J ends lost 0 bases and 8 bases respectively, with 12 bases between them. CDR3 sequence: CASSLAKGLDEQFF. The CDR3 DNA sequence: TGCGCCAGCAGCTTGGCTAAGGGTCTCGATGAGCAGTTCTTC.

The CDR3 region is CAIRLSSRRGYTF. DNA for the CDR3: TGTGCCATCAGGCTGAGCTCTCGTCGTGGGTACACCTTC. V and J are TRBV10-3 and TRBJ1-2; D is unclear. The germline V and J ends were trimmed by 6 bases and 11 bases, with 19 bases remaining between them. The CDR3 loop spans 13 amino acids. Germline CDR1 ENHRY, CDR2 SYGVKD.

This clonotype was seen more than once but under ten times. The gene calls are TRBV2 and TRBJ2-7; 12 nucleotides line up with TRBD1. V lost 9 bases to trimming and J lost 6 bases; unmatched junction nucleotides: 6. The germline CDR1 and CDR2 sequences are SNHLY and FYNNEI. The CDR3 extends over 13 amino acids. DNA for the CDR3: TGTGCCAGAGGGACAGGGGGCTCCGGCGAGCAGTACTTC. Its protein is CARGTGGSGEQYF.

Many counts were recorded for this clonotype. The V and J genes are TRBV30 and TRBJ1-1; 8 nucleotides match TRBD1. CDR3 length: 14 amino acids. Germline V lookup: CDR1 GTSNPN, CDR2 SVGIG (reference sequence). Trimming cost V 6 bases and J 5 bases; bases outside gene matches: 11. CDR3 sequence reads: CACPGQGRWTEAFF. For the CDR3, the DNA is TGTGCCTGTCCAGGACAGGGAAGGTGGACTGAAGCTTTCTTT. The whole variable domain, filled in from reference TRBV30 and TRBJ1-1, reads SQTIHQWPATLVQPVGSPLSLECTVEGTSNPNLYWYRQAAGRGLQLLFYSVGIGQISSEVPQNLSASRPQDRQFILSSKKLLLSDSGFYLCACPGQGRWTEAFFGQGTRLTVV.

The chain links TRBV7-2 to TRBJ2-7; no firm D call. Trimming pared 3 bases from V and 3 bases from J, leaving 12 bases between. The CDR3 is 14 residues long. CDR1 is SGHTA, CDR2 FQGNSA, per germline. CDR3 loop: CASSLERRDYEQYF. CDR3 DNA sequence: TGTGCCAGCAGCTTGGAGCGCAGAGACTACGAGCAGTACTTC.

V usage is TRBV30 and J usage is TRBJ1-4; 7 bases match TRBD1. In germline, CDR1 is GTSNPN, CDR2 SVGIG (reference sequence). The V and J ends lost 1 base and 1 base, in that order; junction bases with no gene match: 3. The CDR3 runs 15 residues. The CDR3 loop reads CAWSDTGVTNEKLFF. CDR3 in DNA: TGTGCCTGGAGTGATACAGGGGTAACTAATGAAAAACTGTTTTTT.

This clonotype showed up just a few times. This may stem from a read error, because a much larger clone lies one nucleotide away. In this CDR3 the conserved last residue, phenylalanine or tryptophan, is missing, so a read error is likely. This sequence joins TRBV28 and TRBJ2-1, with 13 bases lining up with TRBD2. Germline V lookup: CDR1 MDHEN, CDR2 SYDVKM. J was trimmed by 8 bases and V by 4 bases; bases with no gene match: 17. The CDR3 is 19 residues long. This CDR3 reads CASSSPGLAGSVIGYEQFL. The CDR3 coding sequence is TGTGCCAGCAGTTCCCCGGGACTAGCGGGATCTGTTATCGGCTATGAGCAGTTCCTC.

With respect to this clonotype: This may stem from a read error, because a much larger clone lies one nucleotide away. The chain joins TRBV20-1 to TRBJ2-7; weak D call: TRBD2 (5 bases). Germline CDR1 reads DFQATT; CDR2 reads SNEGSKA (reference sequence). The CDR3 contains 14 residues. CDR3 sequence: CSARDEPDSYERYF. The CDR3 DNA reads as TGCAGTGCTAGAGATGAGCCGGACTCCTACGAGCGGTACTTC.

The chain links TRBV28 to TRBJ2-3; D call uncertain. This CDR3 comprises 12 residues. V was clipped by 5 bases and J by 2 bases, with 5 bases between them. CDR1 and CDR2 (germline): MDHEN, SYDVKM. In nucleotides, the CDR3 is TGTGCCAGCAGTCGCCACACAGATACGCAGTATTTT. It translates to CASSRHTDTQYF.

The chain has TRBV19 and TRBJ2-1; 7 nucleotides match TRBD2. Germline CDR1 and CDR2: LNHDA and SQIVND (reference sequence). This CDR3 is built from 14 residues. J gave up 3 bases and V 5 bases, and 4 bases lay outside the gene matches. In DNA form, the CDR3 reads TGTGCCAGTAGTGACTGGACTAGCTACAATGAGCAGTTCTTC. The encoded protein is CASSDWTSYNEQFF.

This clonotype was counted at least ten times. DNA of the CDR3: TGTGCCAGCAGTTATATAACGGCTGGGAACACTGAAGCTTTCTTT. Amino acid sequence: CASSYITAGNTEAFF. The chain combines TRBV6-2 or TRBV6-3 with TRBJ1-1; D gene uncertain. The germline V and J ends were trimmed by 3 bases and 1 base, with 12 bases remaining between them. CDR3 size: 15 residues. From germline, CDR1 is MNHEY and CDR2 SVGEGT.

In its sample, this clonotype was seen a few times. V gene TRBV7-2 combines with J gene TRBJ1-5; D gene uncertain. This CDR3 has 16 amino acids. Germline V gene data show CDR1 as SGHTA and CDR2 as FQGNSA. V lost 5 bases to trimming and J lost 0 bases, with 14 bases between them. The CDR3 spells CASSPPGLTSNQPQHF. For the CDR3, the DNA is TGTGCCAGCAGCCCTCCCGGACTGACTAGCAATCAGCCCCAGCATTTT.

There are many counts of this clonotype. V gene TRBV2 combines with J gene TRBJ2-1, with D tentatively TRBD1 or TRBD2 (5 bases each). Germline CDR1 SNHLY, CDR2 FYNNEI. The V and J ends lost 3 bases and 7 bases respectively, with 7 bases between them. The CDR3 covers 12 residues. The CDR3 is CASSEGENEQFF. Written as DNA, the CDR3 is TGTGCCAGCAGTGAGGGGGAGAATGAGCAGTTCTTC.

The CDR3 spells CASSEQGGNTEAFF. The CDR3 DNA sequence: TGCGCCAGCAGTGAGCAAGGGGGGAACACTGAAGCTTTCTTT. This sequence joins TRBV10-2 and TRBJ1-1; a possible D gene is TRBD1 (6 bases). This CDR3 spans 14 amino acids. V was pared by 2 bases and J by 1 base, with 8 bases between. In germline, CDR1 is WSHSY, CDR2 SAAADI.

This clonotype has more than one count but fewer than ten. The chain couples TRBV20-1 to TRBJ2-4; D is ambiguous. Trimming shortened V by 2 bases and J by 6 bases, and 11 bases separated the two germline ends. The V gene's germline CDR1 is DFQATT and CDR2 SNEGSKA (reference sequence). The CDR3 has 13 amino acids. The CDR3 DNA is TGCAGTGCTAGAAAGTACGGTCCAAACATTCAGTACTTC. It codes for CSARKYGPNIQYF.